This TCR beta chain was recovered during a study of OX40 agonist ivuxolimab in advanced cancers. Across the study: Patients received ivuxolimab, an intravenous treatment, every 2 weeks at 0.01 to 10 mg/kg.

Measured with immunoSEQ multiplex PCR; TCRdb has only the in-frame clones, and not every one. Counted here are around 95,000 clones, around 93% occurring once; the ten biggest clones make up around 0.58%. The starting material was CD4+ or CD8+ T cells sorted from blood, obtained in a trial of the OX40 agonist ivuxolimab. The sequence was obtained from an adult with an advanced solid tumor such as melanoma, head and neck, liver or kidney cancer.

The CDR3 protein is CASSADRETDTQYF. CDR3 sequence (DNA): TGCGCCAGCAGCGCGGACAGGGAAACAGATACGCAGTATTTT. This chain uses TRBV5-1 with TRBJ2-3, with 8 bases aligning to TRBD1. This CDR3 is built from 14 residues. Germline values: CDR1 SGHRS, CDR2 YFSETQ. V trimming: 4 bases; J trimming: 3 bases; junction bases outside the gene matches: 4. Full variable domain (missing parts from reference TRBV5-1 and TRBJ2-3): KAGVTQTPRYLIKTRGQQVTLSCSPISGHRSVSWYQQTPGQGLQFLFEYFSETQRNKGNFPGRFSGRQFSNSRSEMNVSTLELGDSALYLCASSADRETDTQYFGPGTRLTVL.